What follows describes a single T cell receptor beta chain. The antigen remains undetermined. These data belong to a study of human T cells and chemical hapten exposure. Study outcomes and limitations: Expanded TCR sets contained significantly more large CDR3 similarity clusters than controls.

Time point described: patch test 3, about 24 weeks after DPC sensitization. This sample's treatment: therapeutic diphenylcyclopropenone sensitization with weekly scalp DPC. TCRdb used MiXCR to reprocess the RACE reads, holding one entry per CDR3 protein. The repertoire consists of 100,000 to 120,000 distinct CDR3 sequences, with around 35% occurring once and the leading ten covering about 2.7%. The CDR3 spans 14 residues. Germline V gene data show CDR1 as SGHNT and CDR2 as YYREEE (reference sequence). V was clipped by 4 bases and J by 6 bases, with 17 bases between them. Source: whole blood, taken in connection with sensitization to the hapten diphenylcyclopropenone (DPC). This sequence was found in a man aged 35-49 years with alopecia areata. Some clones in this sample may be carry-over from other donors' samples. The V call is TRBV5-4, the J call TRBJ2-7; D perhaps matches TRBD2 (5 bases). The CDR3 reads CASSVNVEGTEQYF. CDR3 nucleotide sequence: TGTGCCAGCAGCGTAAACGTAGAGGGTACCGAGCAGTACTTC.